Described below is a single T cell receptor beta chain sequence and its context. Its specificity is not known. This record comes from a study of Graves' ophthalmopathy and Graves' hyperthyroidism. Study context: Where ophthalmopathy was absent within 18 months of follow-up, hyperthyroidism was stable.

Recruitment covered hyperthyroidism patients aged 18 to 65 whose new diagnosis was of under 2 months' duration. Certain patients were not enrolled. These were patients with other autoimmune diseases, uncontrolled infections, pregnancy or lactation. For repertoire sequencing, the TCR beta CDR3 regions were amplified from RNA transcripts. Second-round multiplex PCR followed a first-round RT-PCR using HTBI primers. TCRdb re-called the multiplex PCR reads with MiXCR, one entry per CDR3 protein. The data show around 1,000,000 distinct CDR3 sequences, approximately 35% seen once. The germline V gene encodes CDR1 SNHLY and CDR2 FYNNEI. The CDR3 is 13 amino acids. Trimming pared 1 base from V and 9 bases from J, leaving 9 bases between. Points from the study as a whole: Most thyroid clonotypes with frequency above 0.001 were detected in blood too.

The specimen was peripheral blood or thyroid tissue (not recorded which). The TCR sequence derives from an adult man with Graves' hyperthyroidism. The V and J genes are TRBV2 and TRBJ1-4; the D is unclear. Here the CDR3 reads CASSEGVGKKLFF. The CDR3 DNA follows: TGTGCCAGCAGTGAAGGCGTAGGGAAAAAACTGTTTTTT.